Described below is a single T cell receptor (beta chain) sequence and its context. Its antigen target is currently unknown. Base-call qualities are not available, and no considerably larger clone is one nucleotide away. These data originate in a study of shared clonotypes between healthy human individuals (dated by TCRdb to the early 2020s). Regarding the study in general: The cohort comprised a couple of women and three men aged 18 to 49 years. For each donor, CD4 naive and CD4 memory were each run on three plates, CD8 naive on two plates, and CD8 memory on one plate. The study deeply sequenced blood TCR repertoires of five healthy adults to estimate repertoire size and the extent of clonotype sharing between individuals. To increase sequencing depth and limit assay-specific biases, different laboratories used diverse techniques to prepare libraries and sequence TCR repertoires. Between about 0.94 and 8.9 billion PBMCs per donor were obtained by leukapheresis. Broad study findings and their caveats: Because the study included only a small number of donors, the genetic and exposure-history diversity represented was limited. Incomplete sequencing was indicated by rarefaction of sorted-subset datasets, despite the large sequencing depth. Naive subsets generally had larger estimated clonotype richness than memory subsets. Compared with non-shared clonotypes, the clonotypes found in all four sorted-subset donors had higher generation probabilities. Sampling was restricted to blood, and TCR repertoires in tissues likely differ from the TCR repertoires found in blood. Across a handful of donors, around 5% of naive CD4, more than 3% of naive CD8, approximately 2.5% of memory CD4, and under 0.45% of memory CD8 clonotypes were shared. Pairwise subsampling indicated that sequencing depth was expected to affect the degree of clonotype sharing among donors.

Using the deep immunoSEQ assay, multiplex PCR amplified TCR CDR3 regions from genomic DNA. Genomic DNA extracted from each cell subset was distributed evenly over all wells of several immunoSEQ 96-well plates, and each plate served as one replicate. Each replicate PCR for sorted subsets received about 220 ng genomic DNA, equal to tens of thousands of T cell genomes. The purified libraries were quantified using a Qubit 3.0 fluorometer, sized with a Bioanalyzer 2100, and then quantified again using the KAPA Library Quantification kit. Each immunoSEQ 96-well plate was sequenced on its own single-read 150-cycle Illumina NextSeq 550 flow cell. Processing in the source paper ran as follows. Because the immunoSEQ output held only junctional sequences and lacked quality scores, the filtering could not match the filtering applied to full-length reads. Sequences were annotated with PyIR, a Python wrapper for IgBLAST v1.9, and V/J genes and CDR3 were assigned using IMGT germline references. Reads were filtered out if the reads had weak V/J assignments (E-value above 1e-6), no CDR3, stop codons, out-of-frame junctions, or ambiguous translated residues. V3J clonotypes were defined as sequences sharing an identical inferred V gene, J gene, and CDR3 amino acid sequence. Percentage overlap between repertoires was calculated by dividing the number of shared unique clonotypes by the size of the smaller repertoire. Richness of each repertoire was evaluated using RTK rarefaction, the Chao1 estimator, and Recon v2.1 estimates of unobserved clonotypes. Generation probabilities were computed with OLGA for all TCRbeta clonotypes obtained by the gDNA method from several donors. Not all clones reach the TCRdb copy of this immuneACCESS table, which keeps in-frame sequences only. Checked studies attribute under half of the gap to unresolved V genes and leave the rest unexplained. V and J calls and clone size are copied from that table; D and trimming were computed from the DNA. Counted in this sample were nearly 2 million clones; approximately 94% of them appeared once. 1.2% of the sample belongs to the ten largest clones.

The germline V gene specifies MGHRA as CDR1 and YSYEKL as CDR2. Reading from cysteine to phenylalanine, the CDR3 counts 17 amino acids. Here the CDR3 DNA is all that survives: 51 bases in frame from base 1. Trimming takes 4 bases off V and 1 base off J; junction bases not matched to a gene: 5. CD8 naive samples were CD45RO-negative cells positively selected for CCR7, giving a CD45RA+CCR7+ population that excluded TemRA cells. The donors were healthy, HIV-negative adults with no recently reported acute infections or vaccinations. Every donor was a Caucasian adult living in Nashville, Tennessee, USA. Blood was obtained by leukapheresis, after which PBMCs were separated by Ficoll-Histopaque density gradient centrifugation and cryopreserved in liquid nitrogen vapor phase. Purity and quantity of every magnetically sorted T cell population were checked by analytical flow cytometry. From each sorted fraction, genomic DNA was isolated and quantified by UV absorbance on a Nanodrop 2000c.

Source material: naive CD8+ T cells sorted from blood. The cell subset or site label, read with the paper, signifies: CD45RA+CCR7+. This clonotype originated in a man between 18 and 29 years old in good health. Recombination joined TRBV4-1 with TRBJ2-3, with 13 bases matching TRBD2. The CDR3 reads CASSRRLAGGRTDTQYF. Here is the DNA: TGCGCCAGCAGCCGCCGACTAGCGGGGGGCCGCACAGATACGCAGTATTTT.